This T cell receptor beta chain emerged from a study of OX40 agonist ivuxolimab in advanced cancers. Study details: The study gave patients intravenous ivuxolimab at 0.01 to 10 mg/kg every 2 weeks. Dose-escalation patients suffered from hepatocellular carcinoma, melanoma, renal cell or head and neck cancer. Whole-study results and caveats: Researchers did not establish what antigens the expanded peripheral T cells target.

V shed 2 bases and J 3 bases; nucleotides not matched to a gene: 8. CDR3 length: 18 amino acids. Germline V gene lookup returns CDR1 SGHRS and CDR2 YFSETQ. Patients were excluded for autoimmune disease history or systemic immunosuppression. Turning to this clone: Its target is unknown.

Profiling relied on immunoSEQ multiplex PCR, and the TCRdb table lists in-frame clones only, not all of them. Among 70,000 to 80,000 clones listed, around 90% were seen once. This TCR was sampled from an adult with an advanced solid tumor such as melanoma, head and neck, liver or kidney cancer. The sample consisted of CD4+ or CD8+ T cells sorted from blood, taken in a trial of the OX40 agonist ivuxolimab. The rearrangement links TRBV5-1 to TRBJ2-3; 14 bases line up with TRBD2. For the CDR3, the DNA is TGCGCCAGCAGCTTCTCCGGGACTAGCGGGAGTATAACAGATACGCAGTATTTT. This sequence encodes CASSFSGTSGSITDTQYF. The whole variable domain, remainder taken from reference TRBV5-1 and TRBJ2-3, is KAGVTQTPRYLIKTRGQQVTLSCSPISGHRSVSWYQQTPGQGLQFLFEYFSETQRNKGNFPGRFSGRQFSNSRSEMNVSTLELGDSALYLCASSFSGTSGSITDTQYFGPGTRLTVL.